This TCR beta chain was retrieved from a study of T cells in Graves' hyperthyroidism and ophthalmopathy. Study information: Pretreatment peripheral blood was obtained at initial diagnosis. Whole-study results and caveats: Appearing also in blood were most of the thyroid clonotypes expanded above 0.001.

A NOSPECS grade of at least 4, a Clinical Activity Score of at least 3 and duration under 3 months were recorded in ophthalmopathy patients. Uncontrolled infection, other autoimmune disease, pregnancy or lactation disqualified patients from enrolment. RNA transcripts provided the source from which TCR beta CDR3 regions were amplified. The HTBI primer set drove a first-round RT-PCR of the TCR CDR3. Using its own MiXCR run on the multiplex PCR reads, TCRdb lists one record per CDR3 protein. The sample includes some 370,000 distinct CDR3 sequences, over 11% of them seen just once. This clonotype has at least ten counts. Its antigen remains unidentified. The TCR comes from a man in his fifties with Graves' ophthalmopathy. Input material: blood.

CDR3: CASSLGQYYNEQFF. For the CDR3, the DNA is TGTGCCAGCAGCTTGGGGCAGTATTACAATGAGCAGTTCTTC. The V call is TRBV5-6, the J call TRBJ2-1; no definite D call. V was trimmed by 0 bases and J by 4 bases, leaving 8 bases between them. CDR1 and CDR2 from the germline V gene are SGHDT and YYEEEE. This CDR3 comprises 14 residues.